Shown below are 24 T cell receptor beta chains from a single sample sequenced in a study of neurological immune-mediated disorders (dated by TCRdb to about 2019). The library was obtained by 5' RACE. Sequenced using an Illumina HiSeq 2500. TCRdb handled the public reads itself, with Q25 trimming in fastp and clone calling in MiXCR, and kept productive beta chains. Rows are combined by CDR3 protein, so each entry shows the most common genes and DNA. The sample records roughly 50,000 distinct CDR3 sequences, 20% to 30% of which are singletons. The ten largest clones add up to over 20% of the sample. Material: PBMCs. The receptors shown here come from a woman in her 70s in good health.

This clonotype was picked up many times. The chain uses TRBV15 and TRBJ1-1; D remains ambiguous. CDR1 is LNHNV and CDR2 is YYDKDF in the germline V gene (reference sequence). The CDR3 has 14 amino acids. Trimming removed 2 bases at V and 1 base at J, with 8 bases between. The CDR3 sequence is CATSRTDQNTEAFF. DNA for the CDR3: TGTGCCACCAGCAGAACAGATCAGAACACTGAAGCTTTCTTT.

This clonotype was found many times. The rearrangement links TRBV6-5 to TRBJ2-5, with 11 nucleotides matching TRBD2. Trimming removed 4 bases from V and 2 bases from J; junction bases left unmatched: 12. This CDR3 contains 18 residues. CDR1 is MNHEY, CDR2 SVGAGI, per germline. The CDR3: CASSSAAPGLAVQETQYF. The CDR3, as DNA: TGTGCCAGCAGTTCCGCGGCCCCGGGACTAGCGGTTCAAGAGACCCAGTACTTC.

The J gene is TRBJ2-2, the V gene TRBV4-3; 9 bases align to TRBD1. This CDR3 comprises 16 residues. With V trimmed by 0 bases and J by 4 bases, 3 bases remained unmatched. Looked up from germline, CDR1 is LGHNA and CDR2 is YSLEER. CDR3 sequence (DNA): TGCGCCAGCAGCCAAGAGGGACAGGGTGCCACCGGGGAGCTGTTTTTT. The encoded protein is CASSQEGQGATGELFF.

The count of this clonotype is one. The CDR3 region is CASSFIMDRVAPPGELFF. CDR3 DNA sequence: TGTGCCAGCAGTTTTATTATGGACAGGGTCGCCCCCCCCGGGGAGCTGTTTTTT. J is TRBJ2-2 and V is TRBV27; 8 nucleotides line up with TRBD1. Germline V gene data show CDR1 as MNHEY and CDR2 as SMNVEV (reference sequence). This CDR3 spans 18 amino acids. The J segment lost 6 bases and the V segment lost 3 bases, leaving 15 bases of the junction unmatched.

In this sample, this clonotype turned up many times. The rearrangement links TRBV20-1 to TRBJ1-3, with 7 bases matching TRBD1. Trimming at V came to 6 bases and at J to 2 bases, leaving 4 bases not matched to a gene. The CDR3 consists of 13 residues. Germline V lookup: CDR1 DFQATT, CDR2 SNEGSKA (reference sequence). Written as DNA, the CDR3 is TGCAGTGCCAGACAGGGAACTGGAAACACCATATATTTT. It translates to CSARQGTGNTIYF.

This clonotype came up many times. V usage is TRBV5-5 and J usage is TRBJ1-1; TRBD1 might be the D (5 bases). Germline CDR1 reads SGHKS; CDR2 reads YYEKEE (reference sequence). V was pared by 1 base and J by 4 bases, with 11 bases between. CDR3 length equals 14 residues. The CDR3 region is CASSLPGWGTEAFF. CDR3 coding DNA: TGTGCCAGCAGCTTGCCAGGGTGGGGCACTGAAGCTTTCTTT.

The count of this clonotype is one. A clone one base away is much larger, so this may be a read error. The chain combines TRBV5-1 with TRBJ2-1; D gene unclear. This CDR3 contains 11 residues. Germline loops: CDR1 SGHRS, CDR2 YFSETQ. In DNA, the CDR3 is TGCACCAGCAGCATAGACAATGAGCAGTTCTTC. Amino acid sequence: CTSSIDNEQFF.

This clonotype has a count of ten or more. This chain links TRBV5-1 with TRBJ2-7; a weak D match, TRBD1 (6 bases). The V and J ends lost 6 bases and 2 bases respectively, with 15 bases between them. The germline gives CDR1 SGHRS, CDR2 YFSETQ. The CDR3 has 14 amino acids. The CDR3 is CASKARAGAYEQYF. The CDR3 DNA reads as TGCGCCAGCAAGGCTAGGGCAGGGGCCTACGAGCAGTACTTC.

With regard to this clonotype: At one end the junction does not follow the germline gene, possibly because of a read error. CDR3 bases: TGCGCCAGCAGCGCGCGACAGTGGGCGAGGTCAGCTGGGGCCAACGTCTTGACTTTC. Protein sequence: CASSARQWARSAGANVLTF. This chain uses TRBV4-3 with TRBJ2-6, with a possible D match to TRBD1 (5 bases). The CDR3 has 19 residues. In germline, CDR1 is LGHNA, CDR2 YSLEER.

In the case of this clonotype: A read error may be the cause here, since a much bigger clone is one base away. This chain joins TRBV7-2 and TRBJ2-3, with a tentative D call TRBD1 (5 bases). The J call may be mistaken, given a closer DNA end match to TRBJ1-5. Germline V gene sequence: CDR1 SGHTA, CDR2 FQGNSA. The CDR3 loop spans 17 amino acids. This chain's CDR3 is CASSSGLAGLGTDTQHF. The CDR3 DNA follows: TGTGCCAGCAGCTCGGGACTAGCGGGATTAGGCACAGATACGCAGCATTTT.

At least ten counts were recorded for this clonotype. V gene TRBV7-2 combines with J gene TRBJ2-5, with 8 bases matching TRBD2. After removal of 6 bases from V and 7 bases from J, the junction contained 13 bases not matched to a gene. CDR3 size: 15 residues. CDR1 SGHTA and CDR2 FQGNSA come from the germline V gene. The CDR3 spells CASSQRASGFGTQYF. The CDR3 coding sequence is TGTGCCAGCAGTCAAAGGGCTAGCGGGTTTGGGACCCAGTACTTC. Full variable domain (rest looked up from reference TRBV7-2 and TRBJ2-5): GAGVSQSPSNKVTEKGKDVELRCDPISGHTALYWYRQSLGQGLEFLIYFQGNSAPDKSGLPSDRFSAERTGGSVSTLTIQRTQQEDSAVYLCASSQRASGFGTQYFGPGTRLLVL.

This clonotype was counted between two and nine times. Given a much more abundant clone one base away, this may be a read error. The chain carries TRBV20-1 and TRBJ2-7; D could derive from TRBD1 or TRBD2 (5 bases each). Germline V CDR1 and CDR2: DFQATT, SNEGSKA (reference sequence). V was trimmed by 6 bases and J by 6 bases, leaving 15 bases between them. CDR3 length: 12 residues. CDR3 DNA sequence: TGCAGTGCGATTCGGGGCCGTGGCGAGCAGTACTTC. Its translation: CSAIRGRGEQYF.

The chain employs TRBV4-1 and TRBJ2-5; 13 bases are shared with TRBD2. V lost 4 bases and J lost 3; bases outside the gene matches: 5. The CDR3 consists of 16 residues. The germline V gene encodes CDR1 MGHRA and CDR2 YSYEKL. In DNA form, the CDR3 reads TGCGCCAGCAGCCTCGGACTAGCGGGGGCCGAAGAGACCCAGTACTTC. Its translation is CASSLGLAGAEETQYF.

This clonotype was found many times. The V and J genes are TRBV3-1 and TRBJ2-2, with D tentatively TRBD1 (6 bases). The CDR3 runs to 15 residues. Germline values: CDR1 LGHDT, CDR2 YNNKEL (reference sequence). V dropped 2 bases and J dropped 6 bases, with 13 bases sitting between them. The CDR3 region has the DNA TGTGCCAGCAGCCAACCAGGGGTGAATCCCGGGGAGCTGTTTTTT. The encoded protein is CASSQPGVNPGELFF. The full variable domain, completed using reference TRBV3-1 and TRBJ2-2, is DTAVSQTPKYLVTQMGNDKSIKCEQNLGHDTMYWYKQDSKKFLKIMFSYNNKELIINETVPNRFSPKSPDKAHLNLHINSLELGDSAVYFCASSQPGVNPGELFFGEGSRLTVL.

This clonotype was detected many times. This chain uses TRBV15 with TRBJ2-3; 9 nucleotides match TRBD2. With 1 base clipped from V and 4 bases from J, the junction kept 6 bases outside the gene matches. Germline CDR1 reads LNHNV; CDR2 reads YYDKDF (reference sequence). The CDR3 contains 16 residues. Here the CDR3 reads CATSRVLTSGADTQYF. As DNA, the CDR3 is TGTGCCACCAGCAGAGTTTTGACTAGCGGAGCAGATACGCAGTATTTT.

This clonotype has a count of ten or more. J is TRBJ2-7 and V is TRBV20-1; perhaps D is TRBD1 or TRBD2 (5 bases each). The germline V gene encodes CDR1 DFQATT and CDR2 SNEGSKA (reference sequence). This CDR3 has 14 residues. V was pared by 1 base and J by 4 bases, with 14 bases between. CDR3 loop: CSARVGTLGYEQYF. The CDR3 DNA is TGCAGTGCTAGAGTTGGGACCCTAGGATACGAGCAGTACTTC.

This clonotype has a count of ten or more. The genes are TRBV4-1 and TRBJ1-2, with TRBD1 matching over 7 bases. This CDR3 has 16 amino acids. J gave up 7 bases and V 2 bases, and 13 bases lay outside the gene matches. CDR1 and CDR2 from the germline V gene are MGHRA and YSYEKL. The CDR3 DNA follows: TGCGCCAGCAGCCAAAGCCGGGACAGACCCATCGGTGGCTACACCTTC. Translated: CASSQSRDRPIGGYTF.

At least ten counts were recorded for this clonotype. The chain uses TRBV15 and TRBJ2-3; D gene uncertain. Germline V gene sequence: CDR1 LNHNV, CDR2 YYDKDF (reference sequence). CDR3 size: 14 residues. V was cut by 0 bases and J by 8 bases, with 12 bases left in between. The CDR3 spells CATSRDQYSVTQYF. In DNA, the CDR3 is TGTGCCACCAGCAGAGATCAGTACAGCGTTACGCAGTATTTT.

Many counts were recorded for this clonotype. The DNA for the CDR3 is TGCGCCAGCAGCTTCGGACACCCCGAAGGGCAGTTCTTC. This encodes CASSFGHPEGQFF. The chain recombines TRBV5-1 with TRBJ2-1, with D perhaps TRBD1 (5 bases). The CDR3 has 13 residues. The V end was cut by 2 bases, the J end by 12 bases, with 15 bases between. The germline CDR1 and CDR2 sequences are SGHRS and YFSETQ.

This clonotype was found many times. The chain recombines TRBV5-1 with TRBJ2-3; D is unresolved. The germline V gene encodes CDR1 SGHRS and CDR2 YFSETQ. The V and J ends lost 2 bases and 8 bases respectively, with 9 bases between them. The CDR3 extends over 12 amino acids. The CDR3 region is CASSFGPTTQYF. The CDR3 DNA sequence: TGCGCCAGCAGCTTCGGGCCTACTACGCAGTATTTT. Complete variable domain (other parts from reference TRBV5-1 and TRBJ2-3): KAGVTQTPRYLIKTRGQQVTLSCSPISGHRSVSWYQQTPGQGLQFLFEYFSETQRNKGNFPGRFSGRQFSNSRSEMNVSTLELGDSALYLCASSFGPTTQYFGPGTRLTVL.

This clonotype was observed many times. This chain uses TRBV20-1 with TRBJ2-7, with 7 bases lining up with TRBD1. Per the germline V gene, CDR1 is DFQATT and CDR2 is SNEGSKA (reference sequence). Trimming took 6 bases from V and 2 from J; bases not matched to a gene: 13. The CDR3 consists of 15 residues. The CDR3 reads CSARKPTGRAYEQYF. CDR3 bases: TGCAGTGCCCGAAAGCCGACAGGGCGAGCCTACGAGCAGTACTTC.

The V call is TRBV20-1, the J call TRBJ2-7, with TRBD1 matching 8 bases. Germline assignment: CDR1 DFQATT and CDR2 SNEGSKA (reference sequence). This CDR3 region has 14 residues. V shed 1 base, J shed 5 bases, and the junction held 7 bases outside the gene matches. DNA of the CDR3: TGCAGTGCTAGAGGACAGGGGACTGTGCACGAGCAGTACTTC. Protein sequence: CSARGQGTVHEQYF.

This chain links TRBV5-6 with TRBJ2-3; 8 bases are a match to TRBD2. With V trimmed by 6 bases and J by 1 base, 4 bases remained unmatched. The CDR3 is made up of 14 amino acids. From germline, CDR1 is SGHDT and CDR2 YYEEEE. The CDR3 loop is CASTLSGGTDTQYF. The CDR3 coding sequence is TGTGCCAGCACTCTTAGCGGGGGCACAGATACGCAGTATTTT.

The V gene is TRBV6-1, the J gene TRBJ1-1; no reliable D call. Trimming removed 10 bases from V and 0 bases from J, with 6 bases in between. The length of the CDR3 is 11 residues. Germline loops: CDR1 MNHNS, CDR2 SASEGT. CDR3 nucleotide sequence: TGTGCCATCTTCGTGAACACTGAAGCTTTCTTT. Amino acid sequence: CAIFVNTEAFF.